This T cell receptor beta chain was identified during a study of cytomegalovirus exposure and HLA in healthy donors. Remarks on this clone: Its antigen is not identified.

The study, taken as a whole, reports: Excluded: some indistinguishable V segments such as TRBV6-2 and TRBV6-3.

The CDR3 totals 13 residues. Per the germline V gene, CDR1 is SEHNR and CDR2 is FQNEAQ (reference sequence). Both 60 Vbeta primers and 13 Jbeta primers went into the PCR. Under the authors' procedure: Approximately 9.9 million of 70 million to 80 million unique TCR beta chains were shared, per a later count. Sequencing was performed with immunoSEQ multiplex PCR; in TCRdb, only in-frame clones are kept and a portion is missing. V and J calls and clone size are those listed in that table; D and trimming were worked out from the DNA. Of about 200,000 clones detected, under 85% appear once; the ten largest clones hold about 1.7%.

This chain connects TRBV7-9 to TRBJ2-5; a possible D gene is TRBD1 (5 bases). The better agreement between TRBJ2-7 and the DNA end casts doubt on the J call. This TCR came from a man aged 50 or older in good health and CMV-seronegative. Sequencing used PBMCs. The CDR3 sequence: CASSLLTAYEQYF. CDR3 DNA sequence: TGTGCCAGCAGCTTACTGACAGCCTACGAGCAGTACTTC.